This T cell receptor (beta chain) was profiled in a study of identical twins. Study-level points and caveats: Zero-insertion findings could be partly confounded by invariant cells (MAIT and iNKT cells). Abundant cord blood beta clonotypes carried fewer insertions; memory repertoires showed none.

Each cDNA held unique molecular identifiers, and template switching gave it a universal primer site. TCRdb passed the 5' RACE reads through MiXCR, listing each CDR3 protein once. The table records 540,000 or so distinct CDR3 sequences, about a fifth of them present only once. This clonotype has more than one count but fewer than ten. Antigen: not known. V trimming: 8 bases; J trimming: 0 bases; junction bases outside the gene matches: 15. Germline lookup yields CDR1 MRHNA and CDR2 SNTAGT. The CDR3 runs to 18 residues. The same specimen was also included in a second study, on yellow fever vaccine responses in identical twins.

The sequenced sample was CD4+ T cells sorted from blood. The TCR originated in a woman aged 18-35 years in good health. The chain carries TRBV6-4 and TRBJ2-3, with TRBD2 identical over 9 bases. The CDR3 region has the DNA TGTGCCAGCCCTACACGGACTAGCGTAAACCCTAGCACAGATACGCAGTATTTT. It yields the protein CASPTRTSVNPSTDTQYF.